The next 2 T cell receptor beta chains were all read from a single sample in a study of lymphopenia after photon versus proton radiotherapy (dated by TCRdb to the late 2010s). Library generation was performed with the immunoSEQ multiplex PCR assay. TCRdb holds this immuneACCESS table with in-frame rearrangements only. Some clones are missing; in checked studies, unresolved V genes explain under half, and the rest has no known cause. The sample includes 55,000 to 70,000 clones, with roughly 92% observed a single time. The ten largest account for approximately 2% of the sample. The source material was peripheral blood, sampled from a patient treated with photon-based radiotherapy. These receptors all stem from a woman aged 40 to 50 with cholangiocarcinoma.

This chain joins TRBV14 and TRBJ2-5, with D unresolved. Per the germline V gene, CDR1 is SGHDN and CDR2 is FVKESK. This CDR3 comprises 14 residues. V was trimmed by 1 base and J by 4 bases, leaving 10 bases between them. CDR3: CASSQGARSETQYF. CDR3 nucleotide sequence: TGTGCCAGCAGCCAAGGAGCTCGATCAGAGACCCAGTACTTC.

The sample holds one count of this clone. The V and J genes are TRBV13 and TRBJ1-1; D possibly corresponds to TRBD1 (5 bases). Germline CDR1 and CDR2: PRHDT and FYEKMQ (reference sequence). Trimming removed 8 bases from V and 8 bases from J, with 15 bases in between. The CDR3 has 12 amino acids. The CDR3 here is CASYGEGTEAFF. The CDR3 bases are TGTGCCAGCTACGGGGAGGGGACCGAAGCTTTCTTT.